The rows below give T cell receptor beta chains drawn from one sample of a study of T cells in narcolepsy. The method was immunoSEQ multiplex PCR; TCRdb's version includes in-frame clones alone and lacks a portion of them. Here the sample spans tens of thousands of clones, around 86% being singletons. What was sequenced was memory (CD45RA-) CD4+ T cells from blood. All receptors derive from a human donor in good health. Both conserved end residues are part of each CDR3. A D gene is named only where the DNA matches it firmly. A row's size may be missing; if present it is once, few, many or a size class.

V gene,D gene,clone size,J gene,CDR3 protein,CDR3 DNA
TRBV27,TRBD2,-,TRBJ2-7,CASRGTSGASYEQYF,TGTGCCAGCCGAGGGACTAGCGGGGCCTCCTACGAGCAGTACTTC
TRBV9,TRBD2,-,TRBJ2-1,CASSLLAGGKNEQFF,TGTGCCAGCAGCCTTCTAGCGGGAGGGAAGAATGAGCAGTTCTTC
TRBV6-1,-,-,TRBJ1-6,CASSVALSSYNSPLHF,TGTGCCAGCAGTGTGGCCCTGAGCTCCTATAATTCACCCCTCCACTTT
TRBV4-3,TRBD2,-,TRBJ2-5,CASSQEGTSGQETQYF,TGCGCCAGCAGCCAAGAAGGGACTAGCGGCCAAGAGACCCAGTACTTC
TRBV4-2,TRBD1,-,TRBJ1-4,CASSQGSDRGNEKLFF,TGTGCCAGCAGCCAAGGCTCCGACAGGGGAAATGAAAAACTGTTTTTT
TRBV5-1,-,-,TRBJ2-5,CASSRTGSQETQYF,TGCGCCAGCAGCCGTACAGGCAGCCAAGAGACCCAGTACTTC
TRBV7-9,TRBD1,few,TRBJ1-4,CASSPKSDREWREKLFF,TGTGCCAGCAGCCCCAAGAGTGACAGGGAGTGGAGGGAAAAACTGTTTTTT
TRBV18,TRBD1,-,TRBJ1-2,CASSSIGQGSRYGYTF,TGTGCCAGCTCATCAATTGGACAGGGCTCTCGCTATGGCTACACCTTC
TRBV18,-,-,TRBJ1-5,CASSPDGNQPQHF,TGTGCCAGCTCACCGGACGGGAATCAGCCCCAGCATTTT
TRBV9,-,-,TRBJ2-2,CASSRGLRGLRGGGELFF,TGTGCCAGCAGCCGCGGTCTACGGGGTCTCCGAGGTGGCGGGGAGCTGTTTTTT
TRBV5-1,-,-,TRBJ2-3,CASSFGGPSTDTQYF,TGCGCCAGCAGCTTTGGCGGCCCTAGCACAGATACGCAGTATTTT
TRBV19,-,-,TRBJ1-5,CASQREGDQPQHF,TGTGCCAGCCAAAGGGAGGGAGATCAGCCCCAGCATTTT
TRBV9,-,-,TRBJ1-2,CASSVAPGGIYGYTF,TGTGCCAGCAGCGTAGCCCCGGGAGGTATCTATGGCTACACCTTC
TRBV7-3,TRBD1,-,TRBJ2-1,CASSKTGTGYNEQFF,TGTGCCAGCAGCAAGACCGGGACAGGGTACAATGAGCAGTTCTTC
TRBV7-8,TRBD1,-,TRBJ1-5,CASSPGGAGGQPQHF,TGTGCCAGCAGCCCAGGAGGGGCAGGGGGGCAGCCCCAGCATTTT
TRBV29-1,TRBD1,-,TRBJ2-1,CSYRGQYNEQFF,TGCAGCTACCGGGGACAGTACAATGAGCAGTTCTTC
TRBV27,TRBD2,once,TRBJ2-1,CASSRTSGVFSSYNEQFF,TGTGCCAGCAGTAGGACTAGCGGGGTTTTCAGCTCCTACAATGAGCAGTTCTTC
TRBV7-9,-,few,TRBJ1-1,CASSLGQKAFF,TGTGCCAGCAGCTTAGGACAGAAAGCTTTCTTT
TRBV30,TRBD2,-,TRBJ2-1,CAWSVLAGPYNEQFF,TGTGCCTGGAGTGTACTAGCGGGACCCTACAATGAGCAGTTCTTC
TRBV10-3,-,once,TRBJ2-3,CAISDGLAKLTDTQYF,TGTGCCATCAGTGACGGGCTAGCGAAGTTGACAGATACGCAGTATTTT
TRBV28,-,-,TRBJ2-2,CASTLASMVTGELFF,TGTGCCAGCACCCTGGCATCGATGGTCACCGGGGAGCTGTTTTTT
TRBV7-2,TRBD1,-,TRBJ2-5,CASSLTGLETQYF,TGTGCCAGCAGCCTGACAGGGTTGGAGACCCAGTACTTC
TRBV6-5,-,-,TRBJ1-3,CASSYLPEGNGNTIYF,TGTGCCAGCAGTTACCTCCCGGAGGGGAACGGAAACACCATATATTTT
TRBV10-3,TRBD1,-,TRBJ2-5,CAINPGQGDQETQYF,TGTGCCATCAACCCGGGACAGGGGGACCAAGAGACCCAGTACTTC
TRBV9,-,once,TRBJ2-2,CASSVLDRNTGELFF,TGTGCCAGCAGCGTACTCGACAGGAACACCGGGGAGCTGTTTTTT
TRBV19,TRBD1,-,TRBJ2-3,CASSPRTGGVTDTQYF,TGTGCCAGTAGTCCCCGGACAGGGGGCGTTACAGATACGCAGTATTTT
TRBV19,TRBD1,-,TRBJ1-5,CASSIRAQGLTYSNQPQHF,TGTGCCAGTAGTATACGAGCACAGGGGTTAACTTATAGCAATCAGCCCCAGCATTTT
TRBV6-6,-,-,TRBJ2-7,CASSPPGTDSYEQYF,TGTGCCAGCAGTCCACCCGGGACGGATTCCTACGAGCAGTACTTC
TRBV7-2,-,-,TRBJ2-7,CASSRGAGSDEQYF,TGTGCCAGCAGCCGCGGGGCTGGCTCGGACGAGCAGTACTTC
TRBV4-2,-,-,TRBJ1-5,CASSQETAAQPQHF,TGTGCCAGCAGCCAAGAAACCGCCGCTCAGCCCCAGCATTTT
TRBV5-4,TRBD2,-,TRBJ2-3,CASSRTLAGSDTQYF,TGTGCCAGCAGCAGAACCCTAGCGGGATCAGATACGCAGTATTTT
TRBV4-3,-,-,TRBJ2-1,CASSQAGRGGGNEQFF,TGCGCCAGCAGCCAAGCCGGGCGGGGAGGGGGTAATGAGCAGTTCTTC
TRBV19,TRBD1,few,TRBJ1-1,CASSNYRGMNTEAFF,TGTGCCAGTAGTAACTACAGGGGCATGAACACTGAAGCTTTCTTT
TRBV27,-,-,TRBJ2-7,CASSLVSAAYEQYF,TGTGCCAGCAGTTTAGTTTCGGCGGCCTACGAGCAGTACTTC
TRBV5-1,-,few,TRBJ2-5,CASSLAVQETQYF,TGCGCCAGCAGTTTAGCGGTACAAGAGACCCAGTACTTC
TRBV10-3,-,-,TRBJ2-5,CAISASKGTGETQYF,TGTGCCATCAGTGCTTCAAAAGGGACGGGAGAGACCCAGTACTTC
TRBV6-7,TRBD1,few,TRBJ2-3,CASSRPDRENRTDTQYF,TGTGCCAGCAGTCGCCCCGACAGGGAGAATAGAACAGATACGCAGTATTTT
TRBV28,-,few,TRBJ2-7,CASSTPDGKAYEQYF,TGTGCCAGCAGCACCCCAGATGGGAAGGCCTACGAGCAGTACTTC
TRBV2,TRBD1,few,TRBJ1-1,CASRENRDSQFAFF,TGTGCCAGCAGAGAGAACCGGGACAGTCAGTTTGCTTTCTTT
TRBV27,TRBD2,-,TRBJ2-1,CASSFGSLAGVNEQFF,TGTGCCAGCAGTTTTGGTAGCCTAGCGGGAGTGAATGAGCAGTTCTTC
TRBV7-2,-,few,TRBJ2-1,CASSPYGGEQFF,TGTGCCAGCAGCCCCTACGGGGGTGAGCAGTTCTTC
TRBV29-1,TRBD1,-,TRBJ1-2,CSVTHSDRARLFYDYTF,TGCAGCGTTACCCACTCTGACAGGGCGAGGCTTTTCTATGACTACACCTTC
TRBV5-4,-,-,TRBJ1-4,CASSMGGTNEKLFF,TGTGCCAGCAGCATGGGGGGAACTAATGAAAAACTGTTTTTT
TRBV9,TRBD2,-,TRBJ2-2,CASSRREGLGSGELFF,TGTGCCAGCAGCCGGAGGGAGGGACTAGGGTCCGGGGAGCTGTTTTTT
TRBV6-1,-,few,TRBJ1-6,CASSRTGFANSPLHF,TGTGCCAGCAGCCGGACCGGCTTTGCTAATTCACCCCTCCACTTT
TRBV5-8,-,-,TRBJ2-1,CASSWGNRFYEQFF,TGTGCCAGCAGCTGGGGGAACAGGTTCTATGAGCAGTTCTTC
TRBV5-4,TRBD2,-,TRBJ2-4,CASSLGKRGVAKNIQYF,TGTGCCAGCAGCTTGGGCAAGCGGGGGGTAGCCAAAAACATTCAGTACTTC
TRBV2,-,-,TRBJ2-7,CASSVQNFNYEQYF,TGTGCCAGCAGTGTGCAAAATTTTAACTACGAGCAGTACTTC
TRBV5-8,-,-,TRBJ1-2,CASSLRGNYGYTF,TGTGCCAGCAGCTTGCGGGGAAACTATGGCTACACCTTC
TRBV28,-,-,TRBJ1-3,CASRPQGGSGNTIYF,TGTGCCAGCAGGCCTCAGGGCGGCTCTGGAAACACCATATATTTT
TRBV30,TRBD1,-,TRBJ1-6,CAWWIGGRSPLHF,TGTGCCTGGTGGATAGGGGGCAGGTCACCCCTCCACTTT
TRBV7-9,TRBD1,few,TRBJ1-4,CASSRQGGEKLFF,TGTGCCAGCAGCCGACAGGGAGGGGAAAAACTGTTTTTT
TRBV4-3,-,-,TRBJ2-3,CASSRGELTKDTQYF,TGCGCCAGCAGCCGCGGGGAGTTGACTAAAGATACGCAGTATTTT